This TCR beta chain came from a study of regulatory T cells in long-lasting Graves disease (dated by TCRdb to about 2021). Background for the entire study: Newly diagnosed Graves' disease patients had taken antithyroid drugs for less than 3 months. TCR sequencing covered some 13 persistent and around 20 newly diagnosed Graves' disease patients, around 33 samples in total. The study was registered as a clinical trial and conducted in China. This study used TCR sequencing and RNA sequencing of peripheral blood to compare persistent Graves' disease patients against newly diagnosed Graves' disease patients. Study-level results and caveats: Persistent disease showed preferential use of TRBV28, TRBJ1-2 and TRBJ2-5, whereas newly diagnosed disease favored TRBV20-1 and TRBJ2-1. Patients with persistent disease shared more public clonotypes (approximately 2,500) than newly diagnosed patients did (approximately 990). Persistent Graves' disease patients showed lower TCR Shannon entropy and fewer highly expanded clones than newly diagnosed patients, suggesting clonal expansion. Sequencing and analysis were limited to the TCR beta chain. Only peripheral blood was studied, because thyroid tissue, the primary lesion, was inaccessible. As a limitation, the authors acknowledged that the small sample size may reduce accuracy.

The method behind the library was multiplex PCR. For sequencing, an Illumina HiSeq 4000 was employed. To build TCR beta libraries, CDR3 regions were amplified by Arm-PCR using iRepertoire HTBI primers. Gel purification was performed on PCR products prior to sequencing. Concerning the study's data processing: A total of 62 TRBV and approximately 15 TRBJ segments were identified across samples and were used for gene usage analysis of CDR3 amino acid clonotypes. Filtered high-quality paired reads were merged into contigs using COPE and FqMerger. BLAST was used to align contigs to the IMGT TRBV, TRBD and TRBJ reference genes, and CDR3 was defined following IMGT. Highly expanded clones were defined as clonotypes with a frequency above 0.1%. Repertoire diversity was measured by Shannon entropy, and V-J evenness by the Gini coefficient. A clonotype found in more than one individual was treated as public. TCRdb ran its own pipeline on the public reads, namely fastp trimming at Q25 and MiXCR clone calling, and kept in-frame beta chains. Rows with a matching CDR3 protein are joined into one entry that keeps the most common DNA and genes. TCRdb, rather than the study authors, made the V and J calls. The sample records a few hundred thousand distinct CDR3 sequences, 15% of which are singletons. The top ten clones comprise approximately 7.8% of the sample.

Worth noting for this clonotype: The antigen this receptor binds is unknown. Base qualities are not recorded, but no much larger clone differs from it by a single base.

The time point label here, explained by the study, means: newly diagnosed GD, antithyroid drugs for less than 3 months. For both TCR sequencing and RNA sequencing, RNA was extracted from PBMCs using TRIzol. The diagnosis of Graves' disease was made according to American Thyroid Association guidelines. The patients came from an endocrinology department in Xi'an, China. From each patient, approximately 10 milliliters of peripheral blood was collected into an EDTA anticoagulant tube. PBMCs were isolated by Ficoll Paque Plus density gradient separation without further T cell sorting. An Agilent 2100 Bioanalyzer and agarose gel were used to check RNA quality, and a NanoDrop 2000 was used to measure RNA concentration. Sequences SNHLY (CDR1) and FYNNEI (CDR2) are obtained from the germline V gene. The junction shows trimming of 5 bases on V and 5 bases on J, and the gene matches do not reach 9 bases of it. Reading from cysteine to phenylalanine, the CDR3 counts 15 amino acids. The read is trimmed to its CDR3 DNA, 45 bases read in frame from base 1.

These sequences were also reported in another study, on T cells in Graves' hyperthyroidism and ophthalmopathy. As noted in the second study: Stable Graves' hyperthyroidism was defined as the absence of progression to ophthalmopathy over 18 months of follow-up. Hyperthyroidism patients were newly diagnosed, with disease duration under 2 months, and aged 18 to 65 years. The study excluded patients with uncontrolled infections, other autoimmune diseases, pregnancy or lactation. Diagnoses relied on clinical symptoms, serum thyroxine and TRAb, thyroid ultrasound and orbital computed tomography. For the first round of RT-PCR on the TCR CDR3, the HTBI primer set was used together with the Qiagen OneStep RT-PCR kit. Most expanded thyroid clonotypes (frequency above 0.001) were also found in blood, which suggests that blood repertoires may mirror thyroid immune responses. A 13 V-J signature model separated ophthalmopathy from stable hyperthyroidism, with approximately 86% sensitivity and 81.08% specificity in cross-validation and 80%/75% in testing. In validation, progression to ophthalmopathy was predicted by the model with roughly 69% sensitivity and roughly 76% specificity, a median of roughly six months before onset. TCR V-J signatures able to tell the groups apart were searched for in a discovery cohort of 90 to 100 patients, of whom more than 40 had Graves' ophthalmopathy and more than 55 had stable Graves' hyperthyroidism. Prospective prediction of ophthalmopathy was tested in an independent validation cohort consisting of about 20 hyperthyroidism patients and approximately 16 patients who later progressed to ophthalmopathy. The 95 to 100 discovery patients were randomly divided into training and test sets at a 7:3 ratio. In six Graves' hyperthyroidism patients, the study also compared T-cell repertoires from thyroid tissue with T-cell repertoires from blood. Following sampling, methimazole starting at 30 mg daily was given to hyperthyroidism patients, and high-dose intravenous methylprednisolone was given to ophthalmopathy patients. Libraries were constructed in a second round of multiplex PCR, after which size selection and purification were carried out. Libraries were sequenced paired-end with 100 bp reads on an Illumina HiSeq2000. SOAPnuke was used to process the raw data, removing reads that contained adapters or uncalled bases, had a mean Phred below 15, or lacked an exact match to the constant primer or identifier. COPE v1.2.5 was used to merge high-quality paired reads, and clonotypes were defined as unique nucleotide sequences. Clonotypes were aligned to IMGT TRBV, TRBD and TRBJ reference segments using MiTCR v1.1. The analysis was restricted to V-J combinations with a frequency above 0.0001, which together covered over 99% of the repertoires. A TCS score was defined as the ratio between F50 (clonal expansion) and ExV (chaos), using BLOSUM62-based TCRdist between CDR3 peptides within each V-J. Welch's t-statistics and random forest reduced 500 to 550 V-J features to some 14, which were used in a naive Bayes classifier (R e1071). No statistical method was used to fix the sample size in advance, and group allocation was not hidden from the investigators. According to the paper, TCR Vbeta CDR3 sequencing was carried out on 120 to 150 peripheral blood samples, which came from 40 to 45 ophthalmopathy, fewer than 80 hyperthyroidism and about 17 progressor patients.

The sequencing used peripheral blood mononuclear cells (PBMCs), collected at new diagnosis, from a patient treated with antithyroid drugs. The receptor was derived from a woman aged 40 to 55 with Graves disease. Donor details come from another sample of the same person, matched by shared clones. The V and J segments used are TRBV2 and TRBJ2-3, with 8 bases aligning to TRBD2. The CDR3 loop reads CASSLTSVNGDTQYF. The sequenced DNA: TGTGCCAGCAGTCTGACTAGCGTTAATGGAGATACGCAGTATTTT. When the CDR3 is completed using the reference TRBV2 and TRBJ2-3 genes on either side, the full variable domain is EPEVTQTPSHQVTQMGQEVILRCVPISNHLYFYWYRQILGQKVEFLVSFYNNEISEKSEIFDDQFSVERPDGSNFTLKIRSTKLEDSAMYFCASSLTSVNGDTQYFGPGTRLTVL.